The rows below give T cell receptor beta chains drawn from one sample of a study of shared clonotypes between healthy human individuals. Data came from immunoSEQ multiplex PCR; TCRdb stores just in-frame clones and leaves some out. Among about 330,000 clones, around 86% were seen once, and the ten largest hold around 16%. Sequencing input: memory CD8+ T cells sorted from blood. The receptors originated from a man aged 18 to 35 in good health. The CDR3 runs from the conserved cysteine through the conserved F or W. Fields, in order: CDR3 DNA, CDR3 protein, J gene, V gene, clone size, D gene. The D gene is left open where the match is weak. Part of the rows lack a size; the others show once, few, many or a class for expanded clones.

cdr3_nt: TGTGCAAGTCGCTTAGATCAGGGGGCTGGAAACACCATATATTTT
cdr3_aa: CASRLDQGAGNTIYF
j_call: TRBJ1-3
v_call: TRBV12-2
clone_size: .
d_call: .

cdr3_nt: TGTGCCATCAGTGAGTCGGTAGCGGGAGATCTGGATACGCAGTATTTT
cdr3_aa: CAISESVAGDLDTQYF
j_call: TRBJ2-3
v_call: TRBV10-3
clone_size: .
d_call: TRBD2

cdr3_nt: TGTGCCAGCAGCTTACCGGACAGGGACAATGAGCAGTTCTTC
cdr3_aa: CASSLPDRDNEQFF
j_call: TRBJ2-1
v_call: TRBV11-2
clone_size: .
d_call: TRBD1

cdr3_nt: TGCGCCAGCAGCTTGGCCGGCAGCCGCTCAGGGGGGCTCTATGGCTACACCTTC
cdr3_aa: CASSLAGSRSGGLYGYTF
j_call: TRBJ1-2
v_call: TRBV5-1
clone_size: .
d_call: TRBD1

cdr3_nt: TGTGCCAGCAGTTTAAAGGGGGCGACTTTCAGGGAGTACTTC
cdr3_aa: CASSLKGATFREYF
j_call: TRBJ2-7
v_call: TRBV27
clone_size: once
d_call: TRBD1

cdr3_nt: TGTGCCAGCAGTCAAGCGCCGCGCCGGGACAGGAGCACTGAAGCTTTCTTT
cdr3_aa: CASSQAPRRDRSTEAFF
j_call: TRBJ1-1
v_call: TRBV27
clone_size: .
d_call: TRBD1

cdr3_nt: TGTGCCAGCAGCTGGATCGGATGGACAGAGAACACTGAAGCTTTCTTT
cdr3_aa: CASSWIGWTENTEAFF
j_call: TRBJ1-1
v_call: TRBV7-9
clone_size: .
d_call: .

cdr3_nt: TGTGCCAGCAGTGTTGGGTACCAAGAGACCCAGTACTTC
cdr3_aa: CASSVGYQETQYF
j_call: TRBJ2-5
v_call: TRBV6-1
clone_size: .
d_call: .

cdr3_nt: TGTGCCAGCAGTTTTGTTCCCTCGTTGACTGTACAAGAGACCCAGTACTTC
cdr3_aa: CASSFVPSLTVQETQYF
j_call: TRBJ2-5
v_call: TRBV28
clone_size: .
d_call: .

cdr3_nt: TGTGCCAGCAGCTTAGTGGGACTAGCGGGAGACCCGGGCACAGATACGCAGTATTTT
cdr3_aa: CASSLVGLAGDPGTDTQYF
j_call: TRBJ2-3
v_call: TRBV7-9
clone_size: .
d_call: TRBD2

cdr3_nt: TGTGCCAGCAGCTTTGCGGGCGGACTCCCGGAGAATGAGCAGTTCTTC
cdr3_aa: CASSFAGGLPENEQFF
j_call: TRBJ2-1
v_call: TRBV5-5
clone_size: .
d_call: .

cdr3_nt: TGTGCCAGTAGTAAAACCGGGACAGCCTACGAGCAGTACTTC
cdr3_aa: CASSKTGTAYEQYF
j_call: TRBJ2-7
v_call: TRBV19
clone_size: .
d_call: TRBD1

cdr3_nt: TGTGCCAGCAGCCAAGATCCAGGGGGTATAGGAAACACTGAAGCTTTCTTT
cdr3_aa: CASSQDPGGIGNTEAFF
j_call: TRBJ1-1
v_call: TRBV4-2
clone_size: many
d_call: TRBD1

cdr3_nt: TGTGCCAGCAGTCCCATTTCGAGTGGGGCTTTCTTT
cdr3_aa: CASSPISSGAFF
j_call: TRBJ1-1
v_call: TRBV2
clone_size: .
d_call: .

cdr3_nt: TGTGCCAGCAGCTGGGGACAGGCCTCCTACGAGCAGTACTTC
cdr3_aa: CASSWGQASYEQYF
j_call: TRBJ2-7
v_call: TRBV13
clone_size: .
d_call: TRBD1

cdr3_nt: TGCAGTGCTTTAGCAGATACGCAGTATTTT
cdr3_aa: CSALADTQYF
j_call: TRBJ2-3
v_call: TRBV20-1
clone_size: .
d_call: .

cdr3_nt: TGTGCCAGCAGGCCCCGCGGGGGCCTCACTGAAGCTTTCTTT
cdr3_aa: CASRPRGGLTEAFF
j_call: TRBJ1-1
v_call: TRBV6-5
clone_size: few
d_call: .

cdr3_nt: TGTGCCAGCAGCTTGGTGGAAAATGAAAAACTGTTTTTT
cdr3_aa: CASSLVENEKLFF
j_call: TRBJ1-4
v_call: TRBV5-6
clone_size: .
d_call: .

cdr3_nt: TGCGCCAGCAGTATGGTGAACACCGGGGAGCTGTTTTTT
cdr3_aa: CASSMVNTGELFF
j_call: TRBJ2-2
v_call: TRBV10-1
clone_size: once
d_call: .

cdr3_nt: TGTGCCAGCAGCGTAGGACCGGATCGTTACGAGCAGTACTTC
cdr3_aa: CASSVGPDRYEQYF
j_call: TRBJ2-7
v_call: TRBV9
clone_size: .
d_call: .

cdr3_nt: TGTGCCTGGAGTGGGCTCCCGGGACCTCGAGACACAGATACGCAGTATTTT
cdr3_aa: CAWSGLPGPRDTDTQYF
j_call: TRBJ2-3
v_call: TRBV30
clone_size: .
d_call: .

cdr3_nt: TGCGCCAGTTTAGCGGGAGTTTCCTACAATGAGCAGTTCTTC
cdr3_aa: CASLAGVSYNEQFF
j_call: TRBJ2-1
v_call: TRBV10-2
clone_size: few
d_call: TRBD2

cdr3_nt: TGTGCCAGCAGTTTTACAGGGGACGGAGAGATCTCTGGGGCCAACGTCCTGACTTTC
cdr3_aa: CASSFTGDGEISGANVLTF
j_call: TRBJ2-6
v_call: TRBV2
clone_size: .
d_call: TRBD1

cdr3_nt: TGTGCCACCACAGAAAACACTGAAGCTTTCTTT
cdr3_aa: CATTENTEAFF
j_call: TRBJ1-1
v_call: TRBV6-5
clone_size: .
d_call: .

cdr3_nt: TGCGCCAGCAGCCAAGAGGGACTAGCGGGACCCGGGGAGCTGTTTTTT
cdr3_aa: CASSQEGLAGPGELFF
j_call: TRBJ2-2
v_call: TRBV4-3
clone_size: once
d_call: TRBD2

cdr3_nt: TGTGCCAGTAGTCTCGGGGATCTCACAGATACGCAGTATTTT
cdr3_aa: CASSLGDLTDTQYF
j_call: TRBJ2-3
v_call: TRBV19
clone_size: .
d_call: .

cdr3_nt: TGTGCCAGCAGTGCGGGACACGGCTACGAGCAGTACTTC
cdr3_aa: CASSAGHGYEQYF
j_call: TRBJ2-7
v_call: TRBV27
clone_size: .
d_call: .

cdr3_nt: TGTGCCAGCAGCGTTTCCCAAACTAGCGGGGGGAAAGAGACCCAGTACTTC
cdr3_aa: CASSVSQTSGGKETQYF
j_call: TRBJ2-5
v_call: TRBV9
clone_size: once
d_call: TRBD2

cdr3_nt: TGTGCCAGCAGCTTGGCCGCGGGGGTTTCCACTGAAGCTTTCTTT
cdr3_aa: CASSLAAGVSTEAFF
j_call: TRBJ1-1
v_call: TRBV5-6
clone_size: .
d_call: .

cdr3_nt: TGCGCCAGCATTCGCACAAACGGACAGGAGAATGGCTACACCTTC
cdr3_aa: CASIRTNGQENGYTF
j_call: TRBJ1-2
v_call: TRBV4-1
clone_size: few
d_call: TRBD1

cdr3_nt: TGTGCCAGCAGCCCATCGGGGCTAGCGGGCCAGAGCTCCTACAATGAGCAGTTCTTC
cdr3_aa: CASSPSGLAGQSSYNEQFF
j_call: TRBJ2-1
v_call: TRBV9
clone_size: .
d_call: TRBD2

cdr3_nt: TGCGCCAGCAGCCAGGGGGATGGAGCGCCCTACAATGAGCAGTTCTTC
cdr3_aa: CASSQGDGAPYNEQFF
j_call: TRBJ2-1
v_call: TRBV4-1
clone_size: .
d_call: .

cdr3_nt: TGCGCCAGCAGCTTGTACGCCGGCAATGAGCAGTTCTTC
cdr3_aa: CASSLYAGNEQFF
j_call: TRBJ2-1
v_call: TRBV5-1
clone_size: .
d_call: .